One and the same sample provided the 27 T cell receptor beta chains below, sequenced in a study of T cell responses to AZD1222 COVID-19 vaccine. Here immunoSEQ multiplex PCR was the method, and the copy in TCRdb shows in-frame clones only, minus some. The table includes more than 150,000 clones, 80% to 90% detected once. Sequences were derived from peripheral blood, sampled on day 0 of AZD1222 vaccination. These receptors were taken from an adult in good health.

The chain combines TRBV9 with TRBJ2-1; 9 positions match TRBD2. This CDR3 spans 16 amino acids. Germline trimming cut 2 bases from V and 9 bases from J; bases unmatched to any gene: 12. Germline V gives CDR1 SGDLS, CDR2 YYNGEE. CDR3 amino acids: CASSVLIAGAWGEQFF. The CDR3 DNA reads as TGTGCCAGCAGCGTCCTAATAGCGGGAGCTTGGGGTGAGCAGTTCTTC.

The genes are TRBV14 and TRBJ2-7; 10 bases align to TRBD2. Trimming at V came to 6 bases and at J to 4 bases, leaving 9 bases not matched to a gene. Germline V CDR1 and CDR2: SGHDN, FVKESK. The CDR3 consists of 15 residues. CDR3 sequence: CASSSRATSGYEQYF. The CDR3 nucleotides read TGTGCCAGCAGTTCCCGGGCGACTAGCGGGTACGAGCAGTACTTC.

This clone occurred a few times. The chain links TRBV5-5 to TRBJ2-7, with D unresolved. Germline CDR1 reads SGHKS; CDR2 reads YYEKEE (reference sequence). V lost 5 bases, J lost 3 bases, and 18 bases lay in between. The length of the CDR3 is 15 residues. CDR3 residues: CASRHNPSGNYEQYF. In DNA form, the CDR3 reads TGTGCCAGCAGACATAACCCGTCGGGCAACTACGAGCAGTACTTC.

The chain combines TRBV19 with TRBJ1-2, with D uncertain. Trimming left V 3 bases short and J 3 bases short, with 8 bases between. Germline-derived CDR1 and CDR2 are LNHDA and SQIVND (reference sequence). The CDR3 contains 13 residues. CDR3 sequence: CASSIFGDYGYTF. The CDR3 nucleotides are TGTGCCAGTAGTATCTTTGGGGACTATGGCTACACCTTC.

CDR3 region: CASSRIASTEAFF. The DNA for the CDR3 is TGTGCCAGCAGTCGTATCGCATCAACCGAAGCTTTCTTT. The chain uses TRBV2 and TRBJ1-1; D not certain. Germline V gives CDR1 SNHLY, CDR2 FYNNEI. The ends were cut back, 5 bases at V and 8 bases at J, with 15 bases in the middle. The CDR3 is 13 amino acids.

The V call is TRBV25-1, the J call TRBJ1-6; D is perhaps TRBD1 (5 bases). Germline CDR1 MGHDK, CDR2 SYGVNS. The CDR3 is 16 residues long. Trimming pared 3 bases from V and 9 bases from J, leaving 18 bases between. CDR3: CASSDLIGGLSSPLHF. CDR3 sequence (DNA): TGTGCCAGCAGTGATTTAATTGGGGGTTTAAGTTCACCCCTCCACTTT.

This clone was seen a single time. Other DNA sequences of this sample code for an identical CDR3. The CDR3 DNA is TGTGCCAGCAGTCTACAGGGGAACACTGAAGCTTTCTTT. Its translation is CASSLQGNTEAFF. The V gene is TRBV12-3 or TRBV12-4, the J gene TRBJ1-1, with a possible D match to TRBD1 (6 bases). The length of the CDR3 is 13 residues. The ends were cut back, 5 bases at V and 1 base at J, with 8 bases in the middle.

This clone was found a few times. The rearrangement joins TRBV7-2 to TRBJ1-2; D is unclear. From germline, CDR1 is SGHTA and CDR2 FQGNSA. CDR3 length: 15 amino acids. The ends were cut back, 2 bases at V and 5 bases at J, with 15 bases in the middle. CDR3 sequence (DNA): TGTGCCAGCAGCTTATTAACCCCTATCTGGTATGGCTACACCTTC. Translating it yields CASSLLTPIWYGYTF. Full variable domain (remainder filled in from reference TRBV7-2 and TRBJ1-2): GAGVSQSPSNKVTEKGKDVELRCDPISGHTALYWYRQSLGQGLEFLIYFQGNSAPDKSGLPSDRFSAERTGGSVSTLTIQRTQQEDSAVYLCASSLLTPIWYGYTFGSGTRLTVV.

The J gene is TRBJ2-5, the V gene TRBV30; possibly TRBD1 or TRBD2 for D (5 bases each). Trimming pared 5 bases from V and 1 base from J, leaving 14 bases between. The CDR3 is 14 amino acids. Germline values: CDR1 GTSNPN, CDR2 SVGIG (reference sequence). The CDR3 loop is CAWGPGTGQETQYF. The DNA of the CDR3 is TGTGCCTGGGGACCCGGGACGGGCCAAGAGACCCAGTACTTC.

The DNA for the CDR3 is TGCGCCAGCAGCTTGAGGATTAATGAAAAACTGTTTTTT. Translating it yields CASSLRINEKLFF. The chain joins TRBV5-1 to TRBJ1-4, with unresolved D. Germline CDR1 and CDR2: SGHRS and YFSETQ. CDR3 length: 13 residues. V lost 1 base to trimming and J lost 4 bases, with 5 bases between them.

The rearrangement links TRBV10-3 to TRBJ2-7, with a tentative D call TRBD2 (6 bases). Germline values: CDR1 ENHRY, CDR2 SYGVKD. This CDR3 has 11 amino acids. V dropped 6 bases and J dropped 5 bases, with 8 bases sitting between them. DNA for the CDR3: TGTGCCATCAGCCCGGGGGACGAGCAGTACTTC. Its translation is CAISPGDEQYF.

V gene TRBV5-1 combines with J gene TRBJ1-3, with D unclear. The CDR3 has 22 residues. Germline V gene data show CDR1 as SGHRS and CDR2 as YFSETQ. Deletions cut 1 base from V and 0 bases from J, with 29 bases between. The CDR3 DNA reads TGCGCCAGCAGCTTGACAAAGACTCCCGGTAAACCCGGTCGGAACTCTGGAAACACCATATATTTT. It codes for CASSLTKTPGKPGRNSGNTIYF.

The chain employs TRBV28 and TRBJ1-1; the D is unclear. The CDR3 spans 15 residues. Between the trimmed V and J ends, which lost 6 bases and 5 bases, there was a span of 19 bases. CDR1 is MDHEN, CDR2 SYDVKM, per germline. For the CDR3, the DNA is TGTGCCAGCAGCCCACCCAGAGGCAGTAAGACTGAAGCTTTCTTT. It codes for CASSPPRGSKTEAFF.

This clone was seen more than once but under ten times. V and J are TRBV20-1 and TRBJ1-1; 7 bases agree with TRBD1. The CDR3 spans 13 residues. Trimming at V came to 3 bases and at J to 5 bases, leaving 6 bases not matched to a gene. Germline V lookup: CDR1 DFQATT, CDR2 SNEGSKA (reference sequence). CDR3 in amino acids: CSASWTGGTEAFF. The CDR3 DNA follows: TGCAGTGCTAGTTGGACAGGAGGTACTGAAGCTTTCTTT.

This clone was recorded only once. The rearrangement uses TRBV2 and TRBJ1-5; D perhaps matches TRBD1 (6 bases). In germline, CDR1 is SNHLY, CDR2 FYNNEI. V was pared by 6 bases and J by 6 bases, with 15 bases between. CDR3 length: 14 residues. Written as DNA, the CDR3 is TGTGCCAGCAGCGCCCGGGACATTGGTCAGCCCCAGCATTTT. It specifies CASSARDIGQPQHF. The variable domain in full, completed from reference TRBV2 and TRBJ1-5, reads EPEVTQTPSHQVTQMGQEVILRCVPISNHLYFYWYRQILGQKVEFLVSFYNNEISEKSEIFDDQFSVERPDGSNFTLKIRSTKLEDSAMYFCASSARDIGQPQHFGDGTRLSIL.

This sequence joins TRBV13 and TRBJ1-1; D perhaps matches TRBD1 (5 bases). Germline values: CDR1 PRHDT, CDR2 FYEKMQ (reference sequence). The CDR3 loop spans 14 amino acids. Deletions cut 8 bases from V and 5 bases from J, with 18 bases between. The CDR3 sequence is CASRIWAGRTEAFF. The CDR3 DNA sequence: TGTGCCAGCCGCATCTGGGCAGGGAGGACTGAAGCTTTCTTT.

The V call is TRBV12-5, the J call TRBJ2-3; D is possibly TRBD1 or TRBD2 (5 bases each). V was cut by 4 bases and J by 4 bases, with 21 bases left in between. Germline CDR1 LGHNT, CDR2 FRNRAP. This CDR3 comprises 17 residues. The CDR3 sequence: CASGSPLWAGDPDTQYF. The CDR3 coding sequence is TGTGCTAGTGGTTCCCCGCTCTGGGCCGGGGACCCAGATACGCAGTATTTT.

This chain links TRBV14 with TRBJ1-2; D unclear. The CDR3 contains 13 residues. Trimming took 1 base from V and 2 from J, leaving 5 bases between them. Germline V gene sequence: CDR1 SGHDN, CDR2 FVKESK. CDR3 in amino acids: CASSQVKNYGYTF. DNA for the CDR3: TGTGCCAGCAGCCAAGTGAAGAACTATGGCTACACCTTC.

This clone has a handful of counts. The V call is TRBV27, the J call TRBJ2-1; the match to TRBD1 covers 9 bases. The CDR3 extends over 15 amino acids. CDR1 and CDR2 from the germline V gene are MNHEY and SMNVEV (reference sequence). After removal of 4 bases from V and 5 bases from J, the junction contained 6 bases not matched to a gene. CDR3 DNA: TGTGCCAGCAGTTATAGGGGACAGGGACACAATGAGCAGTTCTTC. As protein: CASSYRGQGHNEQFF.

V usage is TRBV28 and J usage is TRBJ1-5; the match to TRBD1 covers 9 bases. CDR3 size: 16 residues. Trimming cost V 5 bases and J 0 bases; bases outside gene matches: 5. Per germline, CDR1 MDHEN and CDR2 SYDVKM. CDR3 nucleotides: TGTGCCAGCAGTCTGGGACAGGGCCCTAGCAATCAGCCCCAGCATTTT. Its protein is CASSLGQGPSNQPQHF. The full variable domain, in which reference TRBV28 and TRBJ1-5 provide the parts outside the CDR3, is DVKVTQSSRYLVKRTGEKVFLECVQDMDHENMFWYRQDPGLGLRLIYFSYDVKMKEKGDIPEGYSVSREKKERFSLILESASTNQTSMYLCASSLGQGPSNQPQHFGDGTRLSIL.

V usage is TRBV13 and J usage is TRBJ2-7; D is ambiguous. CDR3 length: 11 residues. The germline V and J ends were trimmed by 4 bases and 4 bases, with 5 bases remaining between them. Per germline, CDR1 PRHDT and CDR2 FYEKMQ (reference sequence). CDR3 in amino acids: CASSSEYEQYF. CDR3 in DNA: TGTGCCAGCAGCTCGGAGTACGAGCAGTACTTC.

The J gene is TRBJ2-7, the V gene TRBV2; D not certain. The germline CDR1 and CDR2 sequences are SNHLY and FYNNEI. The CDR3 covers 12 residues. V shed 5 bases and J shed 0 bases, with 5 bases lying between them. CDR3 sequence: CASSPSSYEQYF. The CDR3 region has the DNA TGTGCCAGCAGTCCCAGCTCCTACGAGCAGTACTTC. The full variable domain, with the rest looked up from reference TRBV2 and TRBJ2-7, is EPEVTQTPSHQVTQMGQEVILRCVPISNHLYFYWYRQILGQKVEFLVSFYNNEISEKSEIFDDQFSVERPDGSNFTLKIRSTKLEDSAMYFCASSPSSYEQYFGPGTRLTVT.

V usage is TRBV30 and J usage is TRBJ1-3; D possibly corresponds to TRBD1 (6 bases). In germline, CDR1 is GTSNPN, CDR2 SVGIG (reference sequence). The CDR3 consists of 13 residues. The CDR3 region has the DNA TGTGCTTTGAAACAGGGCTCTGGAAACACCATATATTTT. It encodes CALKQGSGNTIYF.

V usage is TRBV9 and J usage is TRBJ1-4; D is unresolved. This CDR3 is 15 amino acids long. V was shortened by 4 bases and J by 2 bases, with 12 bases between the two germline ends. From germline, CDR1 is SGDLS and CDR2 YYNGEE. The DNA of the CDR3 is TGTGCCAGCAGCCCTAGTGGGGATACTAATGAAAAACTGTTTTTT. Protein sequence: CASSPSGDTNEKLFF.

The chain employs TRBV28 and TRBJ2-7; D assignment may be TRBD1 or TRBD2 (6 bases each). The V and J ends lost 2 bases and 6 bases respectively, with 14 bases between them. Germline V gives CDR1 MDHEN, CDR2 SYDVKM. CDR3 length: 14 amino acids. For the CDR3, the DNA is TGTGCCAGCAGTTTAATTTGGGGGGCGGGCGAGCAGTACTTC. As protein: CASSLIWGAGEQYF.

V usage is TRBV12-1 and J usage is TRBJ2-1; TRBD2, the D gene given by the table, was not confirmed from the DNA. TRBV12-1 is recorded as a pseudogene. This CDR3 has 17 amino acids. The DNA of the CDR3 is TGTGCCAGCAGCTTAAGAGGACTAGCGGGAGGGCCCAGTGAGCAGTTCTTC. It encodes CASSLRGLAGGPSEQFF.

The V gene is TRBV5-6, the J gene TRBJ1-6; no clear D gene. Trimming cost V 3 bases and J 9 bases, with 16 bases left between them. The CDR3 runs to 15 residues. The V gene's germline CDR1 is SGHDT and CDR2 YYEEEE. The CDR3 region has the DNA TGTGCCAGCAGCTCCATTAATCGGGGTGGTTCACCCCTCCACTTT. Amino acid sequence: CASSSINRGGSPLHF.